A single sample is the source of the 30 T cell receptor beta chains below, sequenced in a study of T cells in narcolepsy. Sequencing was performed with immunoSEQ multiplex PCR; in TCRdb, only in-frame clones are kept and a portion is missing. The data contain about 35,000 clones, 81% of them singletons. The sample taken for sequencing was memory (CD45RA-) CD4+ T cells from blood. These receptors were taken from a human donor in good health.

V is TRBV4-2 and J is TRBJ2-7; D ambiguous. V was clipped by 1 base and J by 3 bases, with 10 bases between them. The CDR3 totals 14 residues. Germline V gives CDR1 LGHNA, CDR2 YNFKEQ. The CDR3 region has the DNA TGTGCCAGCAGCCAAGGGGATAGTGTCTACGAGCAGTACTTC. Protein sequence: CASSQGDSVYEQYF.

This clone appeared once. This chain's CDR3 is CASSQSTGTDTQYF. The CDR3 nucleotides read TGTGCCAGCAGCCAGTCTACAGGAACAGATACGCAGTATTTT. V gene TRBV14 combines with J gene TRBJ2-3; weak D call: TRBD1 (5 bases). CDR3 size: 14 residues. The V gene's germline CDR1 is SGHDN and CDR2 FVKESK. Trimming left V 3 bases short and J 3 bases short, with 10 bases between. Full variable domain (outside the CDR3, taken from reference TRBV14 and TRBJ2-3): EAGVTQFPSHSVIEKGQTVTLRCDPISGHDNLYWYRRVMGKEIKFLLHFVKESKQDESGMPNNRFLAERTGGTYSTLKVQPAELEDSGVYFCASSQSTGTDTQYFGPGTRLTVL.

This clone was detected a few times. This chain uses TRBV10-3 with TRBJ2-4, with no clear D. Germline-derived CDR1 and CDR2 are ENHRY and SYGVKD. The CDR3 consists of 14 residues. V gave up 0 bases and J gave up 4 bases, with 7 bases separating them. The DNA for the CDR3 is TGTGCCATCAGTGAGTCAAGTCAGAAAAACATTCAGTACTTC. Amino acids: CAISESSQKNIQYF.

Here the CDR3 DNA reads TGTGCCTGGAATAGACTAGCGGGAGTATTGGAGACCCAGTACTTC. Its translation is CAWNRLAGVLETQYF. The chain couples TRBV30 to TRBJ2-5; 12 nucleotides align to TRBD2. This CDR3 spans 15 amino acids. Germline V gene lookup returns CDR1 GTSNPN and CDR2 SVGIG (reference sequence). The J segment lost 5 bases and the V segment lost 4 bases, leaving 8 bases of the junction unmatched.

The CDR3 nucleotides are TGTGCCAGCAGTTTTTGGGGGACCCAGTACTTC. Encoded protein: CASSFWGTQYF. This chain joins TRBV27 and TRBJ2-5, with D hard to call. The CDR3 is 11 residues long. The germline V gene encodes CDR1 MNHEY and CDR2 SMNVEV (reference sequence). Trimming pared 3 bases from V and 7 bases from J, leaving 6 bases between.

The V and J genes are TRBV7-2 and TRBJ1-2; 7 bases match TRBD1. V shed 2 bases and J 8 bases; nucleotides not matched to a gene: 5. The CDR3 covers 13 residues. The germline V gene has CDR1 SGHTA and CDR2 FQGNSA. CDR3 loop: CASSLWGTDGYTF. The CDR3 coding sequence is TGTGCCAGCAGCTTATGGGGGACAGACGGCTACACCTTC.

The chain employs TRBV18 and TRBJ1-2; TRBD1 matches 7 bases. J was trimmed by 4 bases and V by 2 bases; bases with no gene match: 7. Germline lookup yields CDR1 KGHSH and CDR2 LQKENI. The CDR3 length is 15 residues. The CDR3 spells CASSPAPGQSYGYTF. CDR3 DNA sequence: TGTGCCAGCTCACCAGCACCGGGACAGAGCTATGGCTACACCTTC.

The V and J genes are TRBV14 and TRBJ2-1, with D tentatively TRBD1 (7 bases). The germline V gene has CDR1 SGHDN and CDR2 FVKESK. This CDR3 has 16 amino acids. Trimming shortened V by 3 bases and J by 0 bases, and 12 bases separated the two germline ends. The CDR3 here is CASSQTGRSSYNEQFF. The CDR3 DNA reads TGTGCCAGCAGCCAGACAGGGAGGAGCTCCTACAATGAGCAGTTCTTC. Full variable domain (outside the CDR3, taken from reference TRBV14 and TRBJ2-1): EAGVTQFPSHSVIEKGQTVTLRCDPISGHDNLYWYRRVMGKEIKFLLHFVKESKQDESGMPNNRFLAERTGGTYSTLKVQPAELEDSGVYFCASSQTGRSSYNEQFFGPGTRLTVL.

The chain is built from TRBV27 and TRBJ2-5, with unresolved D. V gave up 4 bases and J gave up 5 bases, with 20 bases separating them. Germline V gene sequence: CDR1 MNHEY, CDR2 SMNVEV (reference sequence). The length of the CDR3 is 16 residues. The CDR3 DNA sequence: TGTGCCAGCAGTTCTAACTCAGGTGTGGCTCGGGAGACCCAGTACTTC. This encodes CASSSNSGVARETQYF.

The V call is TRBV11-2, the J call TRBJ2-7, with TRBD2 matching over 10 bases. The CDR3 covers 15 residues. V lost 1 base, J lost 6 bases, and 6 bases stayed unmatched. Germline V CDR1 and CDR2: SGHAT, FQNNGV. The CDR3 nucleotides are TGTGCCAGCAGCTTAGTGGTAGCGGGAGGCCCCGAGCAGTACTTC. Its translation is CASSLVVAGGPEQYF.

This clone was counted once. This chain uses TRBV27 with TRBJ2-3; D is ambiguous. CDR3 length equals 14 residues. Germline V CDR1 and CDR2: MNHEY, SMNVEV (reference sequence). V was trimmed by 5 bases and J by 3 bases, leaving 12 bases between them. CDR3 in amino acids: CASSGPMGTDTQYF. The CDR3 nucleotides read TGTGCCAGCAGTGGTCCTATGGGGACAGATACGCAGTATTTT.

This chain joins TRBV7-2 and TRBJ1-2; possibly TRBD1 for D (5 bases). V lost 1 base to trimming and J lost 7 bases, with 13 bases between them. The CDR3 totals 14 residues. Germline V gives CDR1 SGHTA, CDR2 FQGNSA. For the CDR3, the DNA is TGTGCCAGCAGCTTAGGGGGCCTCCAGGGTGGCTACACCTTC. This encodes CASSLGGLQGGYTF. The full variable domain, in which reference TRBV7-2 and TRBJ1-2 provide the parts outside the CDR3, is GAGVSQSPSNKVTEKGKDVELRCDPISGHTALYWYRQSLGQGLEFLIYFQGNSAPDKSGLPSDRFSAERTGGSVSTLTIQRTQQEDSAVYLCASSLGGLQGGYTFGSGTRLTVV.

The chain uses TRBV11-3 and TRBJ2-7, with D possibly TRBD1 on 5 matching bases. Germline V CDR1 and CDR2: SGHNT, YENEEA. The CDR3 has 15 amino acids. V was trimmed by 2 bases and J by 4 bases, leaving 15 bases between them. The CDR3 sequence: CASSLLGERNYEQYF. The DNA of the CDR3 is TGTGCCAGCAGCTTATTAGGGGAAAGAAATTACGAGCAGTACTTC. Full variable domain (rest looked up from reference TRBV11-3 and TRBJ2-7): EAGVVQSPRYKIIEKKQPVAFWCNPISGHNTLYWYLQNLGQGPELLIRYENEEAVDDSQLPKDRFSAERLKGVDSTLKIQPAELGDSAVYLCASSLLGERNYEQYFGPGTRLTVT.

The CDR3 here is CASSYDGTVNEKLFF. CDR3 nucleotides: TGTGCCAGCAGTTACGATGGGACAGTTAATGAAAAACTGTTTTTT. V gene TRBV6-5 combines with J gene TRBJ1-4; TRBD1 matches 7 bases. The germline V gene has CDR1 MNHEY and CDR2 SVGAGI. V gave up 2 bases and J gave up 4 bases; unmatched junction bases: 4. The CDR3 has 15 residues.

The V call is TRBV4-1, the J call TRBJ2-5; 7 bases are a match to TRBD2. Unmatched junction bases numbered 4, after V lost 2 bases and J lost 7 bases. Per the germline V gene, CDR1 is MGHRA and CDR2 is YSYEKL. This CDR3 is built from 13 residues. CDR3 sequence (DNA): TGCGCCAGCAGCCAACTAGCGGCCGCGACCCAGTACTTC. As protein: CASSQLAAATQYF.

The gene calls are TRBV10-1 and TRBJ1-5; D is unresolved. The V and J ends lost 2 bases and 1 base respectively, with 3 bases between them. CDR1 is WNHNN and CDR2 is SYGVQD in the germline V gene (reference sequence). The CDR3 has 13 residues. For the CDR3, the DNA is TGCGCCAGCAGTGAGAACAGCAATCAGCCCCAGCATTTT. Its protein product is CASSENSNQPQHF.

This clone was detected once. The J gene is TRBJ2-1, the V gene TRBV5-1, with 10 bases identical to TRBD2. The CDR3 contains 15 residues. Per germline, CDR1 SGHRS and CDR2 YFSETQ. Trimming at V came to 4 bases and at J to 7 bases, leaving 8 bases not matched to a gene. DNA for the CDR3: TGCGCCAGCAGCATTAGCGGGGGGCGGTTGAATGAGCAGTTCTTC. Translating gives CASSISGGRLNEQFF.

The chain is built from TRBV10-2 and TRBJ2-1; no reliable D call. There are 12 residues in the CDR3. V lost 1 base and J 8 bases, leaving 6 bases between the germline ends. Germline CDR1 reads WSHSY; CDR2 reads SAAADI. This CDR3 is CASSEFGDEQFF. For the CDR3, the DNA is TGCGCCAGCAGTGAGTTTGGCGATGAGCAGTTCTTC.

V is TRBV6-5 and J is TRBJ1-1, with 9 bases lining up with TRBD1. The V and J ends lost 6 bases and 10 bases, in that order; junction bases with no gene match: 12. Germline V gives CDR1 MNHEY, CDR2 SVGAGI. The CDR3 loop spans 14 amino acids. The CDR3 here is CASRPDRGRDGAFF. The CDR3, as DNA: TGTGCCAGCAGACCGGACAGGGGCCGTGACGGAGCTTTCTTT.

This clone showed up just a few times. The V call is TRBV6-1, the J call TRBJ1-1; no firm D call. Trimming took off 8 bases at V and 1 base at J, with 11 bases between the two ends. The length of the CDR3 is 13 residues. In germline, CDR1 is MNHNS, CDR2 SASEGT. The CDR3 nucleotides are TGTGCCAGCCGGACCCGGGGGAACACTGAAGCTTTCTTT. Translating gives CASRTRGNTEAFF.

This rearrangement joins TRBV6-1 to TRBJ2-7; D unclear. The V end was cut by 3 bases, the J end by 2 bases, with 11 bases between. This CDR3 is 14 amino acids long. Germline assignment: CDR1 MNHNS and CDR2 SASEGT. The CDR3 bases are TGTGCCAGCAGTGAGAGACACCAGACCTACGAGCAGTACTTC. Protein product: CASSERHQTYEQYF.

The chain carries TRBV27 and TRBJ2-2, with D unclear. Trimming took 8 bases from V and 5 from J, leaving 15 bases between them. The CDR3 runs 14 residues. Germline CDR1 reads MNHEY; CDR2 reads SMNVEV (reference sequence). The CDR3: CASADSTGTGELFF. The CDR3 nucleotides are TGTGCCAGCGCAGACTCCACCGGTACCGGGGAGCTGTTTTTT.

This chain joins TRBV5-1 and TRBJ2-3, with D unclear. The CDR3 has 13 residues. Trimming stripped 1 base from V and 2 bases from J, with 5 bases between. Germline CDR1 is SGHRS and CDR2 is YFSETQ. CDR3 protein: CASSLRATDTQYF. In nucleotides, the CDR3 is TGCGCCAGCAGCTTGAGGGCCACAGATACGCAGTATTTT. Full variable domain (rest looked up from reference TRBV5-1 and TRBJ2-3): KAGVTQTPRYLIKTRGQQVTLSCSPISGHRSVSWYQQTPGQGLQFLFEYFSETQRNKGNFPGRFSGRQFSNSRSEMNVSTLELGDSALYLCASSLRATDTQYFGPGTRLTVL.

The chain carries TRBV6-1 and TRBJ1-2; D may be TRBD1 (5 bases). Germline V CDR1 and CDR2: MNHNS, SASEGT. V gave up 0 bases and J gave up 4 bases, with 12 bases separating them. The CDR3 loop spans 15 amino acids. The CDR3 reads CASSEALRGIYGYTF. The CDR3 coding sequence is TGTGCCAGCAGTGAAGCTTTAAGGGGCATCTATGGCTACACCTTC.

The rearrangement links TRBV18 to TRBJ2-7; TRBD2 aligns across 7 bases. Germline assignment: CDR1 KGHSH and CDR2 LQKENI. Unmatched junction bases numbered 5, after V lost 3 bases and J lost 0 bases. This CDR3 region has 15 residues. The CDR3 spells CASSPSSGPSYEQYF. In DNA, the CDR3 is TGTGCCAGCTCACCGTCTAGCGGTCCCTCCTACGAGCAGTACTTC. The complete variable domain, with remaining parts taken from reference TRBV18 and TRBJ2-7, reads NAGVMQNPRHLVRRRGQEARLRCSPMKGHSHVYWYRQLPEEGLKFMVYLQKENIIDESGMPKERFSAEFPKEGPSILRIQQVVRGDSAAYFCASSPSSGPSYEQYFGPGTRLTVT.

This rearrangement joins TRBV19 to TRBJ1-5; D is possibly TRBD1 (5 bases). Germline CDR1 and CDR2: LNHDA and SQIVND (reference sequence). With 6 bases removed from V and 4 bases from J, the gap between germline ends came to 16 bases. This CDR3 has 15 amino acids. The chain's CDR3 is CASSLLKGPNQPQHF. The CDR3 nucleotides read TGTGCCAGTAGCCTCCTCAAGGGACCTAATCAGCCCCAGCATTTT.

The CDR3 region is CASIPRQGGNNEQFF. The CDR3 coding sequence is TGTGCCAGCATACCCAGACAGGGGGGGAACAATGAGCAGTTCTTC. The chain uses TRBV6-6 and TRBJ2-1; TRBD1 matches 9 bases. The V gene's germline CDR1 is MNHNY and CDR2 SVGAGI (reference sequence). V gave up 7 bases and J gave up 5 bases; unmatched junction bases: 9. The CDR3 loop spans 15 amino acids.

The CDR3 protein is CASSLSADTEAFF. CDR3 in DNA: TGTGCCAGCAGCTTATCCGCGGACACTGAAGCTTTCTTT. The rearrangement uses TRBV7-6 and TRBJ1-1; D gene uncertain. Germline CDR1 and CDR2: SGHVS and FNYEAQ. Trimming left V 2 bases short and J 3 bases short, with 7 bases between. The CDR3 runs to 13 residues.

Notes on this clone: Compared with germline, one end of the junction differs, possibly owing to a read error. Other DNA sequences in this specimen translate into the identical CDR3. V usage is TRBV7-2 and J usage is TRBJ2-2, with 9 bases that match TRBD2. The CDR3 is 17 amino acids. The germline CDR1 and CDR2 sequences are SGHTA and FQGNSA. The CDR3 loop reads CASSLLPTSGNTGELFF. In nucleotides, the CDR3 is TGCGCCAGCAGCCTCCTCCCGACTAGCGGGAACACCGGGGAGCTGTTTTTT.

The chain couples TRBV7-9 to TRBJ2-5; possible D gene TRBD2, 5 bases. The tail of the sequence fits TRBJ2-7 better, so the J call may be wrong. Germline V gene data show CDR1 as SEHNR and CDR2 as FQNEAQ (reference sequence). CDR3 length: 15 amino acids. The CDR3: CASSLGLGISYEQYF. The DNA for the CDR3 is TGTGCCAGCAGCTTAGGTCTCGGGATCTCCTACGAGCAGTACTTC.